Following are 21 T cell receptor beta chains from one sample sequenced in a study of T cells in Graves' hyperthyroidism and ophthalmopathy. TCR beta CDR3 sequences were amplified from RNA transcripts. TCR CDR3 regions were first amplified by RT-PCR with HTBI primers. MiXCR was run by TCRdb on the multiplex PCR reads, yielding one entry per CDR3 protein. The sample has 350,000 or so distinct CDR3 sequences, about 17% seen once. The source material was blood. Every receptor here comes from a woman aged 30 to 39 with Graves' hyperthyroidism that later progressed to Graves' ophthalmopathy.

The rearrangement joins TRBV20-1 to TRBJ2-7; no clear D gene. The length of the CDR3 is 12 residues. Germline V gene lookup returns CDR1 DFQATT and CDR2 SNEGSKA (reference sequence). The CDR3 region has the DNA TGCAGGGTGGGCCAAAGCTCCTACGAGCAGTACTTC. Translating gives CRVGQSSYEQYF.

This clonotype was observed a handful of times. V gene TRBV29-1 combines with J gene TRBJ2-1; D possibly uses TRBD1 or TRBD2 (5 bases each). Germline V gene lookup returns CDR1 SQVTM and CDR2 ANQGSEA. Trimming removed 6 bases from V and 9 bases from J, with 12 bases in between. The CDR3 runs to 11 residues. In DNA form, the CDR3 reads TGCAGCGTGACCGGGACGCGTGAGCAGTTCTTC. Amino acids: CSVTGTREQFF.

The chain recombines TRBV6-2 or TRBV6-3 with TRBJ2-1; TRBD1 aligns across 10 bases. This CDR3 is 14 amino acids long. After removal of 6 bases from V and 13 bases from J, the junction contained 12 bases not matched to a gene. Germline CDR1 MNHEY, CDR2 SVGEGT. The CDR3 bases are TGTGCCAGCAGAGGAACGACAGGGGGCAGGCCTCAGTTCTTC. Encoded protein: CASRGTTGGRPQFF.

This clonotype has a count of ten or more. The V call is TRBV28, the J call TRBJ2-7; 9 bases align to TRBD1. V dropped 7 bases and J dropped 9; count of bases not matched to a gene: 16. The CDR3 covers 15 residues. Germline-derived CDR1 and CDR2 are MDHEN and SYDVKM. The CDR3, as DNA: TGTGCCAGCACCGATCGAGGGGACAGGGCAATTGGGCAGTACTTC. It translates to CASTDRGDRAIGQYF.

This chain connects TRBV7-8 to TRBJ2-1, with unresolved D. V gave up 0 bases and J gave up 9 bases, with 15 bases separating them. The CDR3 covers 15 residues. The germline V gene has CDR1 SGHVS and CDR2 FQNEAQ. CDR3 coding DNA: TGTGCCAGCAGCTTAGCCGTCCTCCCCTTACGTGAGCAGTTCTTC. It specifies CASSLAVLPLREQFF.

A few counts support this clonotype. V usage is TRBV18 and J usage is TRBJ1-2, with D unresolved. This CDR3 is 15 amino acids long. The V gene's germline CDR1 is KGHSH and CDR2 LQKENI. Deletions cut 4 bases from V and 6 bases from J, with 18 bases between. CDR3 nucleotide sequence: TGTGCCAGCTCACTGGGTACAACAGTGGTGGATGGCTACACCTTC. The encoded protein is CASSLGTTVVDGYTF.

The rearrangement links TRBV7-2 to TRBJ2-7, with 9 bases identical to TRBD1. CDR1 and CDR2 (germline): SGHTA, FQGNSA. The junction had 11 bases not matched to a gene; V was cut back by 6 bases and J by 5 bases. The CDR3 runs 15 residues. Written as DNA, the CDR3 is TGTGCCAGCAGTGCCTCCGGGACAGGGTCAGACGAGCAGTACTTC. Its protein product is CASSASGTGSDEQYF. Full variable domain (remainder filled in from reference TRBV7-2 and TRBJ2-7): GAGVSQSPSNKVTEKGKDVELRCDPISGHTALYWYRQSLGQGLEFLIYFQGNSAPDKSGLPSDRFSAERTGGSVSTLTIQRTQQEDSAVYLCASSASGTGSDEQYFGPGTRLTVT.

On this clonotype: This clone may be a read error of a much larger clone one base away. The genes are TRBV19 and TRBJ2-1, with unresolved D. The CDR3 covers 13 residues. Germline V lookup: CDR1 LNHDA, CDR2 SQIVND (reference sequence). This CDR3 is CTSSQVSYNEQFF. The CDR3 DNA follows: TGTACCAGTAGCCAGGTATCCTACAATGAGCAGTTCTTC.

V is TRBV11-3 and J is TRBJ1-2; TRBD1 might be the D (5 bases). Germline V gene sequence: CDR1 SGHNT, CDR2 YENEEA. This CDR3 has 15 residues. The ends were cut back, 8 bases at V and 1 base at J, with 17 bases in the middle. The CDR3 DNA is TGTGCCAGCGGAGTACTAGGGGACTGTAACTATGGCTACACCTTC. Translating it yields CASGVLGDCNYGYTF.

This clonotype was picked up many times. This chain joins TRBV12-3 or TRBV12-4 and TRBJ2-5; D remains ambiguous. The CDR3 is made up of 13 amino acids. V lost 7 bases, J lost 2 bases, and 11 bases lay in between. CDR3 protein: CASNDMRQETQYF. The CDR3 DNA is TGTGCCAGCAACGATATGCGGCAAGAGACCCAGTACTTC.

Here the CDR3 DNA reads TGTGCCAGCAGTGAAGAGGGACAGGGGGAGAACACTGAAGCTTTCTTT. Protein product: CASSEEGQGENTEAFF. V is TRBV25-1 and J is TRBJ1-1; 11 positions agree with TRBD1. Trimming at V came to 2 bases and at J to 1 base, leaving 3 bases not matched to a gene. The CDR3 is 16 amino acids. CDR1 and CDR2 from the germline V gene are MGHDK and SYGVNS.

This clonotype was counted between two and nine times. J is TRBJ1-1 and V is TRBV9; 9 bases line up with TRBD1. From germline, CDR1 is SGDLS and CDR2 YYNGEE. Losses at the gene ends were 4 bases for V and 4 bases for J; bases not matched to a gene: 8. The CDR3 has 15 residues. The CDR3 protein is CASSIDGTGITEAFF. CDR3 coding DNA: TGTGCCAGCAGCATTGACGGGACAGGGATCACTGAAGCTTTCTTT.

This clonotype was counted at least ten times. The V and J genes are TRBV6-2 or TRBV6-3 and TRBJ2-1, with D unclear. Germline V gene lookup returns CDR1 MNHEY and CDR2 SVGEGT. Trimming left V 4 bases short and J 13 bases short, with 14 bases between. The CDR3 totals 12 residues. This CDR3 is CASSWADTVQFF. In nucleotides, the CDR3 is TGTGCCAGCAGTTGGGCCGATACGGTTCAGTTCTTC.

There are many counts of this clonotype. V gene TRBV11-2 combines with J gene TRBJ2-1; D gene ambiguous. This CDR3 has 16 amino acids. V was cut by 5 bases and J by 2 bases, with 16 bases left in between. Germline CDR1 reads SGHAT; CDR2 reads FQNNGV. Here the CDR3 reads CASSTSGRSTYNEQFF. The CDR3 DNA reads TGTGCCAGCAGCACGTCCGGCAGGAGTACCTACAATGAGCAGTTCTTC.

This clonotype was found many times. CDR3 residues: CASSEALFMTGELFF. The CDR3 DNA follows: TGTGCCAGCAGTGAAGCGCTTTTCATGACCGGGGAGCTGTTTTTT. The rearrangement links TRBV6-1 to TRBJ2-2; D unresolved. The CDR3 is 15 amino acids. CDR1 and CDR2 from the germline V gene are MNHNS and SASEGT. Trimming stripped 0 bases from V and 5 bases from J, with 10 bases between.

This clonotype was seen a few times. The rearrangement links TRBV4-1 to TRBJ1-1; 7 positions match TRBD1. The CDR3 consists of 16 residues. CDR1 and CDR2 from the germline V gene are MGHRA and YSYEKL. Losses at the gene ends were 4 bases for V and 0 bases for J; bases not matched to a gene: 8. CDR3 sequence reads: CASSLDTGTVNTEAFF. The CDR3 DNA reads TGCGCCAGCAGCCTGGATACCGGGACAGTGAACACTGAAGCTTTCTTT.

This clonotype was picked up many times. The chain employs TRBV12-3 or TRBV12-4 and TRBJ1-5, with 8 bases identical to TRBD1. There are 15 residues in the CDR3. V gave up 6 bases and J gave up 0 bases; unmatched junction bases: 4. This CDR3 reads CASSRTGNSNQPQHF. The CDR3, as DNA: TGTGCCAGCAGCCGGACAGGGAATAGCAATCAGCCCCAGCATTTT.

This clonotype showed up many times. This rearrangement joins TRBV6-1 to TRBJ1-1; D is possibly TRBD1 (5 bases). This CDR3 has 14 residues. Germline CDR1 reads MNHNS; CDR2 reads SASEGT. Trimming shortened V by 6 bases and J by 1 base, and 12 bases separated the two germline ends. The CDR3 nucleotides are TGTGCCAGCAGCCTGGGGGGGGAGAACACTGAAGCTTTCTTT. Its protein product is CASSLGGENTEAFF.

In this sample, this clonotype turned up once. A much larger clone lies a single base off, so this may be a read error. This CDR3 is missing its conserved last phenylalanine or tryptophan, likely due to a read error. This chain joins TRBV9 and TRBJ2-2, with 11 bases matching TRBD2. The germline gives CDR1 SGDLS, CDR2 YYNGEE. The CDR3 is 16 amino acids. With V trimmed by 2 bases and J by 5 bases, 5 bases remained unmatched. This CDR3 reads CASSVGSSGRTGELFV. In DNA form, the CDR3 reads TGTGCCAGCAGCGTCGGATCTAGCGGGAGGACCGGGGAGCTGTTTGTT.

In this sample, this clonotype turned up many times. The V call is TRBV2, the J call TRBJ2-1; D may be TRBD1 or TRBD2 (5 bases each). The CDR3 is 13 amino acids. The germline V gene has CDR1 SNHLY and CDR2 FYNNEI. The ends were cut back, 3 bases at V and 9 bases at J, with 12 bases in the middle. The CDR3 DNA is TGTGCCAGCAGTGACGGGTTCGGGACTGAGCAGTTCTTC. Amino acid sequence: CASSDGFGTEQFF.

The chain carries TRBV18 and TRBJ1-1; a possible D gene is TRBD1 (6 bases). The ends were cut back, 5 bases at V and 7 bases at J, with 14 bases in the middle. Germline V gives CDR1 KGHSH, CDR2 LQKENI. The CDR3 runs to 13 residues. Written as DNA, the CDR3 is TGTGCCAGCTCAGTGACAGGAGAGATTGAAGCTTTCTTT. Translated: CASSVTGEIEAFF.